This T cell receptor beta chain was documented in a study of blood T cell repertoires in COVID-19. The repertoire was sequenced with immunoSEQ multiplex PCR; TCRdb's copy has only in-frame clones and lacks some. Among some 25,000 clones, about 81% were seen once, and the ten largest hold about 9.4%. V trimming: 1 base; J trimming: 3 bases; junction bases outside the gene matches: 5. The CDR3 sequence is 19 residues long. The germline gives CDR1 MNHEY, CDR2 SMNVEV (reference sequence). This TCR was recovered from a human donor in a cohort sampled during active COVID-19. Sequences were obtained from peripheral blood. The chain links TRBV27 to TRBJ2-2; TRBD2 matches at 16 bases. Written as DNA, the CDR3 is TGTGCCAGCAGTTTATTGGGGACTAGCGGGAGGGCGCACACCGGGGAGCTGTTTTTT. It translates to CASSLLGTSGRAHTGELFF.